This entry features one TCR beta chain sequence. This sample was included in a study of blood T cell repertoires in COVID-19. Turning to the study itself: Samples representing acute and convalescent COVID-19 were sourced from the United States, Italy and Spain. T cells, B-cell-depleted T cells, or PBMCs supplied cDNA or gDNA.

This CDR3 is 21 amino acids long. V lost 7 bases, J lost 10 bases, and 25 bases stayed unmatched. The V gene's germline CDR1 is SNHLY and CDR2 FYNNEI. Study processing details: From reference gene primer amplification, estimates of nucleated cell counts were derived. This table comes from immunoSEQ multiplex PCR, and its TCRdb copy is limited to in-frame clones, with some not included. The V and J calls and clone size were taken over from that table, and D and trimming were inferred from the DNA. The sample has about 150,000 clones, almost 80% seen once. The source of this sequence is a man between 50 and 59 years old with active or convalescent COVID-19. Sequences were obtained from peripheral blood. The chain couples TRBV2 to TRBJ2-1, with 16 positions matching TRBD2. The CDR3 coding sequence is TGTGCCAGCACGGATGGTCCCGGGACTAGCGGGAGGGCCGAGGTTACAGGCGAGCAGTTCTTC. Translation gives CASTDGPGTSGRAEVTGEQFF.